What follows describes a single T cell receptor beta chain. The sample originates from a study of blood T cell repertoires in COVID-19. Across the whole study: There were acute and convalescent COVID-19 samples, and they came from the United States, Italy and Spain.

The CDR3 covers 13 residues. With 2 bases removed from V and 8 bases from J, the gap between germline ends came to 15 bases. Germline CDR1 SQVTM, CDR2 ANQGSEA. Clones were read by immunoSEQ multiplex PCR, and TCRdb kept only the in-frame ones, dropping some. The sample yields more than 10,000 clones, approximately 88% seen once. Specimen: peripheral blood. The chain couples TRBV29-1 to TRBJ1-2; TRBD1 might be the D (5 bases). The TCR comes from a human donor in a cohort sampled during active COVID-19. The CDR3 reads CSVEQGGDQGYTF. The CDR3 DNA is TGCAGCGTTGAACAGGGAGGGGATCAAGGCTACACCTTC.